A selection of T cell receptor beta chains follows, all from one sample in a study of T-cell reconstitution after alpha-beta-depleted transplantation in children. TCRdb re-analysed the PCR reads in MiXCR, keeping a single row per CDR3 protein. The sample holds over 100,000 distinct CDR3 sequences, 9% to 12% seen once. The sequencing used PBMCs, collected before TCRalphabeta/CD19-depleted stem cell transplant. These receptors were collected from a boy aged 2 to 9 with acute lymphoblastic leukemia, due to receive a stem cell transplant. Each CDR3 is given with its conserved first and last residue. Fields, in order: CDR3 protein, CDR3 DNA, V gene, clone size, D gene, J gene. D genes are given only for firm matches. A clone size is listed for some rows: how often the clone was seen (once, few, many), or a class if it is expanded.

CDR3aa: CATSRAAGEAQPQHF; CDR3nt: TGTGCCACCAGCAGAGCCGCAGGGGAGGCTCAGCCCCAGCATTTT; v_gene: TRBV15; abundance: few; d_gene: NA; j_gene: TRBJ1-5
CDR3aa: CASSFPGLAALSYNEQFF; CDR3nt: TGTGCCAGCAGCTTCCCCGGACTAGCGGCCCTCTCCTACAATGAGCAGTTCTTC; v_gene: TRBV11-2; abundance: few; d_gene: TRBD2; j_gene: TRBJ2-1
CDR3aa: CASSLRQNPTNEKLFF; CDR3nt: TGTGCCAGCTCACTTCGACAGAATCCAACTAATGAAAAACTGTTTTTT; v_gene: TRBV18; abundance: few; d_gene: NA; j_gene: TRBJ1-4
CDR3aa: CATSDPGLAGYNEQFF; CDR3nt: TGTGCCACCAGTGATCCCGGACTAGCGGGGTACAATGAGCAGTTCTTC; v_gene: TRBV24-1; abundance: many; d_gene: TRBD2; j_gene: TRBJ2-1
CDR3aa: CASSLQGQGYEQYF; CDR3nt: TGCGCCAGCAGCTTACAGGGTCAGGGCTACGAGCAGTACTTC; v_gene: TRBV5-1; abundance: many; d_gene: NA; j_gene: TRBJ2-7
CDR3aa: CASSWVRGGYTF; CDR3nt: TGTGCCAGCAGCTGGGTCCGGGGGGGCTACACCTTC; v_gene: TRBV7-9; abundance: NA; d_gene: NA; j_gene: TRBJ1-2
CDR3aa: CASSGGWGAGELFF; CDR3nt: TGTGCCAGCAGTGGAGGGTGGGGGGCCGGGGAGCTGTTTTTT; v_gene: TRBV27; abundance: few; d_gene: NA; j_gene: TRBJ2-2
CDR3aa: CASSPGQGGYEKLFF; CDR3nt: TGTGCCAGCAGCCCTGGACAGGGGGGTTATGAAAAACTGTTTTTT; v_gene: TRBV9; abundance: few; d_gene: TRBD1; j_gene: TRBJ1-4
CDR3aa: CASSLAQGWGETQYF; CDR3nt: TGTGCTAGCAGCTTAGCGCAGGGATGGGGAGAGACCCAGTACTTC; v_gene: TRBV7-7; abundance: many; d_gene: NA; j_gene: TRBJ2-5
CDR3aa: CASSLPYSNEQFF; CDR3nt: TGTGCCAGCAGTCTCCCATATTCCAATGAGCAGTTCTTC; v_gene: TRBV6-1; abundance: NA; d_gene: NA; j_gene: TRBJ2-1
CDR3aa: CSASGRARLTDTQYF; CDR3nt: TGCAGTGCCAGCGGGAGGGCACGGTTAACAGATACGCAGTATTTT; v_gene: TRBV20-1; abundance: NA; d_gene: TRBD2; j_gene: TRBJ2-3
CDR3aa: CASSPRTGGETQYF; CDR3nt: TGTGCCAGCAGCCCAAGGACAGGGGGAGAGACCCAGTACTTC; v_gene: TRBV7-8; abundance: few; d_gene: TRBD1; j_gene: TRBJ2-5
CDR3aa: CASSNGGGANTEAFF; CDR3nt: TGTGCCAGCAGTAACGGAGGAGGGGCGAACACTGAAGCTTTCTTT; v_gene: TRBV12-3/TRBV12-4; abundance: many; d_gene: NA; j_gene: TRBJ1-1
CDR3aa: CSARDGTLPQETQYF; CDR3nt: TGCAGTGCTAGAGACGGGACATTACCTCAAGAGACCCAGTACTTC; v_gene: TRBV20-1; abundance: few; d_gene: NA; j_gene: TRBJ2-5
CDR3aa: CASSQPLRGVYGYTF; CDR3nt: TGTGCCAGCAGCCAGCCCCTCCGGGGCGTCTATGGCTACACCTTC; v_gene: TRBV14; abundance: many; d_gene: NA; j_gene: TRBJ1-2
CDR3aa: CASSFEARDTQYF; CDR3nt: TGTGCCAGCAGCTTCGAAGCTAGGGATACGCAGTATTTT; v_gene: TRBV7-9; abundance: NA; d_gene: NA; j_gene: TRBJ2-3
CDR3aa: CASSFRGGYEQYF; CDR3nt: TGTGCCAGCAGTTTTAGAGGGGGCTACGAGCAGTACTTC; v_gene: TRBV27; abundance: many; d_gene: NA; j_gene: TRBJ2-7
CDR3aa: CSARGGGRNEQFF; CDR3nt: TGCAGTGCTAGAGGTGGGGGGCGCAATGAGCAGTTCTTC; v_gene: TRBV20-1; abundance: NA; d_gene: NA; j_gene: TRBJ2-1
CDR3aa: CASSLGLPISSSYNEQFF; CDR3nt: TGTGCCAGCAGCTTGGGACTCCCCATATCTAGCTCCTACAATGAGCAGTTCTTC; v_gene: TRBV5-4; abundance: few; d_gene: NA; j_gene: TRBJ2-1
CDR3aa: CSARDRLNSPLHF; CDR3nt: TGCAGTGCTAGAGATCGGCTAAATTCACCCCTCCACTTT; v_gene: TRBV20-1; abundance: NA; d_gene: NA; j_gene: TRBJ1-6
CDR3aa: CASRSLAGGPVSLYEQYF; CDR3nt: TGCGCCAGCAGATCACTAGCGGGAGGGCCCGTATCCCTCTACGAGCAGTACTTC; v_gene: TRBV4-1; abundance: NA; d_gene: TRBD2; j_gene: TRBJ2-7
CDR3aa: CSAKDRGHYEQYF; CDR3nt: TGCAGTGCTAAGGACAGGGGGCACTACGAGCAGTACTTC; v_gene: TRBV20-1; abundance: few; d_gene: TRBD1; j_gene: TRBJ2-7
CDR3aa: CASIPAGGLAGGAQYF; CDR3nt: TGTGCCAGCATACCTGCGGGAGGGCTAGCGGGAGGAGCGCAGTATTTT; v_gene: TRBV27; abundance: many; d_gene: TRBD2; j_gene: TRBJ2-3
CDR3aa: CASSQVAGVPPYEQYF; CDR3nt: TGCGCCAGCAGCCAGGTAGCGGGAGTACCCCCCTACGAGCAGTACTTC; v_gene: TRBV4-1; abundance: many; d_gene: TRBD2; j_gene: TRBJ2-7
CDR3aa: CASSTAGYTF; CDR3nt: TGTGCCAGCAGCACAGCCGGATACACCTTC; v_gene: TRBV2; abundance: NA; d_gene: NA; j_gene: TRBJ1-2
CDR3aa: CATSDRGETQYF; CDR3nt: TGTGCCACCAGTGATCGAGGGGAGACCCAGTACTTC; v_gene: TRBV24-1; abundance: many; d_gene: NA; j_gene: TRBJ2-5
CDR3aa: CASSRGRMSSYNEQFF; CDR3nt: TGTGCCAGCAGTCGTGGGAGGATGAGCTCCTACAATGAGCAGTTCTTC; v_gene: TRBV2; abundance: NA; d_gene: NA; j_gene: TRBJ2-1
CDR3aa: CASKSKQGASEQYF; CDR3nt: TGCGCCAGCAAGTCAAAGCAGGGGGCGAGTGAGCAGTACTTC; v_gene: TRBV5-1; abundance: NA; d_gene: TRBD1; j_gene: TRBJ2-7
CDR3aa: CASSLGKAGRQGVREQYF; CDR3nt: TGTGCCAGCAGCTTAGGAAAGGCCGGACGCCAGGGGGTCCGGGAGCAGTACTTC; v_gene: TRBV11-1; abundance: few; d_gene: TRBD1; j_gene: TRBJ2-7